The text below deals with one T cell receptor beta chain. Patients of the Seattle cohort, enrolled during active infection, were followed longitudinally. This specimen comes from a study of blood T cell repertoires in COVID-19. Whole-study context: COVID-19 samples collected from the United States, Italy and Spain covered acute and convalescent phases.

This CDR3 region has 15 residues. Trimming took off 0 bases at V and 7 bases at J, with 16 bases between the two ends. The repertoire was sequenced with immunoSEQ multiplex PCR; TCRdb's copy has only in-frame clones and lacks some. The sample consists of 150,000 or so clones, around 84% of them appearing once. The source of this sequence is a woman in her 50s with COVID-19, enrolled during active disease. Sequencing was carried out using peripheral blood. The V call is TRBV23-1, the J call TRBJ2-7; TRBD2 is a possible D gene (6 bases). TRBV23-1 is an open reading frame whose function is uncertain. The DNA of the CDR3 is TGCGCCAGCAGTCAATCGAGCCAGGGCCGGGAGGAGCAGTACTTC. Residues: CASSQSSQGREEQYF.